The subject of this entry is one T cell receptor (beta chain). What it recognizes is unknown. The sample belongs to a study of metastatic and nonmetastatic thyroid tumors. Overall study: Patients with malignant and benign thyroid disease provided blood and tumor or nodule tissue, whose repertoires were compared.

CDR1 and CDR2 (germline): GTSNPN, SVGIG (reference sequence). Deletions cut 3 bases from V and 4 bases from J, with 12 bases between. This CDR3 comprises 14 residues. Patients were all untreated before their thyroid surgery. Findings and caveats of the study: Across blood and tumor, TCR beta diversity in malignant thyroid tumors was reportedly significantly higher than in benign nodules.

The authors' processing: Built for papillary thyroid cancer, a distant-metastasis classifier drew on CDR3 differences across clinicopathological groups. TCRdb reprocessed the PCR reads using MiXCR. The V and J calls follow TCRdb's processing rather than the paper's. The table lists some 37,000 clones, 20% of them singletons, with around 15% in the top ten. The sequence was obtained from a female donor with papillary thyroid cancer or a benign thyroid nodule (not recorded which). Some clones in this sample may be carry-over from other donors' samples. Sequencing was performed on blood. This chain connects TRBV30 to TRBJ2-2; D perhaps matches TRBD2 (6 bases). The CDR3 protein is CAWRRVGGTGELFF. The CDR3 coding sequence is TGTGCCTGGAGGCGGGTGGGGGGCACCGGGGAGCTGTTTTTT.